This TCR beta chain was profiled in a study of blood T cell repertoires in COVID-19. Study overall: Researchers got acute and convalescent COVID-19 samples from the United States, Italy and Spain. From T cells, B-cell-depleted T cells, or PBMCs came the material, which was cDNA or gDNA.

Methods used by the authors: Amplification of reference gene primers was used by the study to estimate nucleated cell counts. Here immunoSEQ multiplex PCR was the method, and the copy in TCRdb shows in-frame clones only, minus some. Clone size and V and J calls were adopted from that table, with D and trimming inferred from the DNA. Of about 130,000 clones in the sample, around 80% were seen once. Sequencing was carried out using peripheral blood. This clonotype originated in a man between 65 and 80 years old with acute or convalescent COVID-19.

The CDR3 protein is CASTWENSGNTIYF. CDR3 nucleotides: TGTGCCAGCACGTGGGAGAACTCTGGAAACACCATATATTTT. V gene TRBV4-2 combines with J gene TRBJ1-3; D uncertain. V lost 7 bases to trimming and J lost 0 bases, with 10 bases between them. The germline V gene has CDR1 LGHNA and CDR2 YNFKEQ. CDR3 length: 14 residues.